The 2 T cell receptor beta chains reported below all come from one sample, sequenced in a study of OX40 agonist ivuxolimab in advanced cancers. Some clones are missing from TCRdb's copy, which holds only in-frame ones; the method was immunoSEQ multiplex PCR. The sample yields some 64,000 clones, 80% to 95% seen once. Material: CD4+ or CD8+ T cells sorted from blood, obtained in a trial of the OX40 agonist ivuxolimab. The receptors stem from an adult with an advanced solid tumor such as melanoma, head and neck, liver or kidney cancer.

The count of this clone is one. This sequence joins TRBV11-2 and TRBJ2-7; D unclear. CDR1 SGHAT and CDR2 FQNNGV come from the germline V gene. With 3 bases removed from V and 4 bases from J, the gap between germline ends came to 7 bases. CDR3 length: 12 residues. The CDR3 is CASSFLGYEQYF. The CDR3 DNA reads TGTGCCAGCAGCTTTCTGGGTTACGAGCAGTACTTC.

This chain joins TRBV6-1 and TRBJ1-2; 8 bases map to TRBD1. This CDR3 has 17 residues. Germline CDR1 MNHNS, CDR2 SASEGT. After removal of 4 bases from V and 3 bases from J, the junction contained 13 bases not matched to a gene. The CDR3 nucleotides read TGTGCCAGCAGTGGACGTGGGGTTGGACAGGGAGACTATGGCTACACCTTC. This sequence encodes CASSGRGVGQGDYGYTF.